Below are 29 T cell receptor beta chains sequenced from a single sample in a study of cytomegalovirus exposure and HLA in healthy donors. Vbeta (60) and Jbeta (13) primers were used in the PCR. Some clones are missing from TCRdb's copy, which holds only in-frame ones; the method was immunoSEQ multiplex PCR. Among 160,000 or so clones, over 80% were seen once, and the ten largest hold 1.5% to 1.7%. The sequenced material came from PBMCs. These receptors came from a woman aged 18 to 35 in good health and CMV-seronegative.

The V gene is TRBV7-9, the J gene TRBJ2-5; D is perhaps TRBD2 (5 bases). Trimming removed 5 bases from V and 3 bases from J, with 16 bases in between. The germline gives CDR1 SEHNR, CDR2 FQNEAQ (reference sequence). CDR3 size: 15 residues. CDR3 sequence (DNA): TGTGCCAGCAGCCCTTTCCGTCCAGCGGAAGAGACCCAGTACTTC. Residues: CASSPFRPAEETQYF.

The genes are TRBV19 and TRBJ1-4; TRBD1 is a possible D gene (6 bases). The CDR3 has 14 amino acids. Germline CDR1 and CDR2: LNHDA and SQIVND (reference sequence). V lost 5 bases to trimming and J lost 5 bases, with 12 bases between them. CDR3 nucleotides: TGTGCCAGTAGTTTACAAACAGGGAATGAAAAACTGTTTTTT. Amino acids: CASSLQTGNEKLFF.

The V call is TRBV10-2, the J call TRBJ2-7; D remains ambiguous. Per germline, CDR1 WSHSY and CDR2 SAAADI. This CDR3 region has 11 residues. Trimming stripped 3 bases from V and 4 bases from J, with 4 bases between. The CDR3 sequence: CASSDPYEQYF. Here the CDR3 DNA reads TGCGCCAGCAGTGACCCATACGAGCAGTACTTC.

This clone occurred once. The chain recombines TRBV28 with TRBJ2-7, with 11 nucleotides matching TRBD1. This CDR3 has 15 amino acids. Germline V gene data show CDR1 as MDHEN and CDR2 as SYDVKM. V shed 3 bases, J shed 1 base, and the junction held 2 bases outside the gene matches. DNA of the CDR3: TGTGCCAGCAGTTTTGGGACAGGGGGTTCCTACGAGCAGTACTTC. This gives the protein CASSFGTGGSYEQYF.

V gene TRBV2 combines with J gene TRBJ2-3; D possibly corresponds to TRBD1 (6 bases). The CDR3 runs 13 residues. The V gene's germline CDR1 is SNHLY and CDR2 FYNNEI. With 8 bases removed from V and 0 bases from J, the gap between germline ends came to 9 bases. CDR3 sequence (DNA): TGTGCCAGCGACAGGACTAGCACAGATACGCAGTATTTT. Residues: CASDRTSTDTQYF.

This rearrangement joins TRBV5-1 to TRBJ1-4; 9 nucleotides agree with TRBD1. CDR3 length: 17 residues. Germline CDR1 SGHRS, CDR2 YFSETQ. Trimming removed 4 bases from V and 0 bases from J; junction bases left unmatched: 7. CDR3 loop: CASSPPGQGSTNEKLFF. The DNA for the CDR3 is TGCGCCAGCAGCCCACCGGGACAGGGATCAACTAATGAAAAACTGTTTTTT.

The rearrangement links TRBV11-3 to TRBJ2-2, with 10 bases aligning to TRBD1. The CDR3 is 17 residues long. CDR1 and CDR2 (germline): SGHNT, YENEEA. J gave up 7 bases and V 0 bases, and 8 bases lay outside the gene matches. The chain's CDR3 is CASSLETGGPMGGELFF. The CDR3 nucleotides read TGTGCCAGCAGCTTAGAGACAGGGGGCCCGATGGGCGGGGAGCTGTTTTTT.

The chain recombines TRBV28 with TRBJ2-2, with 7 nucleotides matching TRBD1. V was clipped by 6 bases and J by 2 bases; unmatched bases: 3. There are 14 residues in the CDR3. The germline CDR1 and CDR2 sequences are MDHEN and SYDVKM. Here the CDR3 DNA reads TGTGCCAGCAGCCGGGACAGAAACACCGGGGAGCTGTTTTTT. Translation gives CASSRDRNTGELFF. Full variable domain (rest looked up from reference TRBV28 and TRBJ2-2): DVKVTQSSRYLVKRTGEKVFLECVQDMDHENMFWYRQDPGLGLRLIYFSYDVKMKEKGDIPEGYSVSREKKERFSLILESASTNQTSMYLCASSRDRNTGELFFGEGSRLTVL.

This rearrangement joins TRBV11-2 to TRBJ1-1; no definite D call. The CDR3 is 13 amino acids. V was clipped by 3 bases and J by 1 base, with 6 bases between them. Germline CDR1 is SGHAT and CDR2 is FQNNGV. The CDR3: CASSFTENTEAFF. The DNA of the CDR3 is TGTGCCAGCAGCTTCACAGAGAACACTGAAGCTTTCTTT.

The gene calls are TRBV7-3 and TRBJ1-6; 9 bases map to TRBD1. Germline CDR1 and CDR2: SGHTA and FQGTGA. V shed 5 bases, J shed 8 bases, and the junction held 10 bases outside the gene matches. The CDR3 covers 16 residues. CDR3 residues: CASSLGTGRRDSPLHF. The CDR3 region has the DNA TGTGCCAGCAGCCTCGGGACAGGGCGAAGGGATTCACCCCTCCACTTT.

V gene TRBV29-1 combines with J gene TRBJ1-2, with D unclear. The germline CDR1 and CDR2 sequences are SQVTM and ANQGSEA. V was clipped by 3 bases and J by 4 bases, with 9 bases between them. The CDR3 is made up of 12 amino acids. The CDR3 region is CSVERVGYGYTF. CDR3 nucleotides: TGCAGCGTTGAGAGGGTGGGCTATGGCTACACCTTC.

The CDR3 sequence: CASSETPLAANTEAFF. DNA for the CDR3: TGTGCCAGCAGTGAAACCCCCCTGGCGGCGAACACTGAAGCTTTCTTT. The V gene is TRBV6-1, the J gene TRBJ1-1; D is ambiguous. V was trimmed by 2 bases and J by 1 base, leaving 14 bases between them. The CDR3 covers 16 residues. Germline lookup yields CDR1 MNHNS and CDR2 SASEGT.

This chain connects TRBV7-3 to TRBJ2-2; 12 bases map to TRBD2. The V segment lost 3 bases and the J segment 5 bases; nucleotides outside the gene matches: 1. Germline CDR1 reads SGHTA; CDR2 reads FQGTGA. The CDR3 is 15 residues long. CDR3 protein: CASSFGLAGTGELFF. CDR3 DNA: TGTGCCAGCAGCTTCGGACTAGCGGGGACCGGGGAGCTGTTTTTT.

The chain recombines TRBV6-1 with TRBJ1-2, with D maybe TRBD1 (5 bases). Germline V lookup: CDR1 MNHNS, CDR2 SASEGT. The V end lost 3 bases, the J end lost 4 bases, and 6 bases lay between the germline ends. The CDR3 is 12 residues long. The DNA for the CDR3 is TGTGCCAGCAGTGAGCAGGGCTATGGCTACACCTTC. It codes for CASSEQGYGYTF.

This chain joins TRBV5-1 and TRBJ2-3, with D possibly being TRBD1 (6 bases). The ends were cut back, 1 base at V and 6 bases at J, with 9 bases in the middle. Germline assignment: CDR1 SGHRS and CDR2 YFSETQ. The CDR3 is 13 amino acids. This CDR3 reads CASSLSRGDTQYF. In nucleotides, the CDR3 is TGCGCCAGCAGCTTGAGCAGGGGCGATACGCAGTATTTT.

The V and J genes are TRBV7-9 and TRBJ2-7, with D maybe TRBD1 (5 bases). V dropped 5 bases and J dropped 2 bases, with 19 bases sitting between them. Germline V gene sequence: CDR1 SEHNR, CDR2 FQNEAQ (reference sequence). The CDR3 sequence is 16 residues long. The CDR3 nucleotides are TGTGCCAGCAGCCCGAGACAGCGATACTCAACCTACGAGCAGTACTTC. This codes for CASSPRQRYSTYEQYF.

Concerning this clone itself: The sample contains more than one DNA sequence encoding this CDR3. The J gene is TRBJ1-6, the V gene TRBV11-2; D ambiguous. The V end was cut by 5 bases, the J end by 0 bases, with 11 bases between. CDR1 is SGHAT and CDR2 is FQNNGV in the germline V gene. This CDR3 has 16 residues. The CDR3 sequence: CASSVAGSSYNSPLHF. In DNA, the CDR3 is TGTGCCAGCAGCGTCGCGGGGAGCTCCTATAATTCACCCCTCCACTTT.

Of note for this clone: Other DNA sequences from this sample encode an identical CDR3 as well. V usage is TRBV5-1 and J usage is TRBJ1-3; weak D call: TRBD1 (6 bases). The germline V and J ends were trimmed by 1 base and 0 bases, with 8 bases remaining between them. The CDR3 consists of 15 residues. Germline V gene sequence: CDR1 SGHRS, CDR2 YFSETQ. The DNA for the CDR3 is TGCGCCAGCAGCTTGTCGGACAGCTCTGGAAACACCATATATTTT. Its translation: CASSLSDSSGNTIYF.

The CDR3 coding sequence is TGCGCCAGCACCACATTCCATAACACCGGGGAGCTGTTTTTT. This encodes CASTTFHNTGELFF. The rearrangement joins TRBV5-1 to TRBJ2-2; D uncertain. The CDR3 contains 14 residues. V gave up 6 bases and J gave up 2 bases, with 11 bases separating them. Germline CDR1 is SGHRS and CDR2 is YFSETQ. Together with reference TRBV5-1 and TRBJ2-2, the CDR3 gives the full variable domain: KAGVTQTPRYLIKTRGQQVTLSCSPISGHRSVSWYQQTPGQGLQFLFEYFSETQRNKGNFPGRFSGRQFSNSRSEMNVSTLELGDSALYLCASTTFHNTGELFFGEGSRLTVL.

The V gene is TRBV7-8, the J gene TRBJ2-7, with D tentatively TRBD1 (6 bases). Per the germline V gene, CDR1 is SGHVS and CDR2 is FQNEAQ. The CDR3 loop spans 15 amino acids. The ends were cut back, 2 bases at V and 1 base at J, with 12 bases in the middle. In DNA, the CDR3 is TGTGCCAGCAGCTTAAAGAAGGGACAATCCTACGAGCAGTACTTC. Its translation: CASSLKKGQSYEQYF.

V and J are TRBV7-9 and TRBJ1-1; the match to TRBD1 covers 9 bases. CDR1 and CDR2 from the germline V gene are SEHNR and FQNEAQ (reference sequence). There are 17 residues in the CDR3. V lost 4 bases and J lost 3; bases outside the gene matches: 12. In DNA form, the CDR3 reads TGTGCCAGCAGCTCAAGTGGATACAGGGGGCGGGACACTGAAGCTTTCTTT. It translates to CASSSSGYRGRDTEAFF.

This clone was found a few times. This sequence joins TRBV6-1 and TRBJ1-5, with TRBD1 identical over 9 bases. The V gene's germline CDR1 is MNHNS and CDR2 SASEGT. There are 15 residues in the CDR3. V dropped 7 bases and J dropped 6; count of bases not matched to a gene: 10. In DNA form, the CDR3 reads TGTGCCAGCAATTTCCGCGACAGGGGGACTCAGCCCCAGCATTTT. The encoded protein is CASNFRDRGTQPQHF.

This clone occurred a few times. The rearrangement uses TRBV10-2 and TRBJ2-3; 9 bases are a match to TRBD2. This CDR3 has 17 residues. In germline, CDR1 is WSHSY, CDR2 SAAADI. Unmatched junction bases numbered 10, after V lost 0 bases and J lost 6 bases. DNA for the CDR3: TGCGCCAGCAGTGAGTCCCCGACTAGCGGAAGTCTCGATACGCAGTATTTT. Amino acids: CASSESPTSGSLDTQYF.

The chain employs TRBV10-2 and TRBJ1-1; TRBD1 is a possible D gene (5 bases). CDR1 WSHSY and CDR2 SAAADI come from the germline V gene. The CDR3 loop spans 14 amino acids. The V end was cut by 0 bases, the J end by 1 base, with 6 bases between. The CDR3 reads CASSESGGNTEAFF. In DNA form, the CDR3 reads TGCGCCAGCAGTGAGTCGGGGGGGAACACTGAAGCTTTCTTT.

This sequence joins TRBV28 and TRBJ1-5; no clear D. Germline-derived CDR1 and CDR2 are MDHEN and SYDVKM. This CDR3 region has 18 residues. V dropped 2 bases and J dropped 9 bases, with 26 bases sitting between them. CDR3 DNA: TGTGCCAGCAGTTTAGGAGTGGAAAAGGCACAACCGAGTGGGCCCCAGCATTTT. It specifies CASSLGVEKAQPSGPQHF.

The rearrangement joins TRBV29-1 to TRBJ2-5; perhaps TRBD1 as D (5 bases). V was trimmed by 6 bases and J by 5 bases, leaving 19 bases between them. This CDR3 comprises 14 residues. The germline V gene has CDR1 SQVTM and CDR2 ANQGSEA. CDR3 sequence (DNA): TGCAGCGTCGGTCAGGGTTACTTTTACGAGACCCAGTACTTC. Residues: CSVGQGYFYETQYF.

The chain uses TRBV4-1 and TRBJ2-7; the match to TRBD1 covers 8 bases. CDR1 MGHRA and CDR2 YSYEKL come from the germline V gene. The V segment lost 1 base and the J segment 2 bases; nucleotides outside the gene matches: 4. CDR3 length: 15 amino acids. The CDR3 coding sequence is TGCGCCAGCAGCCAAGCAACAGGGGGAACCTACGAGCAGTACTTC. This translates into CASSQATGGTYEQYF.

The chain is built from TRBV6-1 and TRBJ2-7; 7 positions agree with TRBD1. V lost 4 bases, J lost 9 bases, and 24 bases stayed unmatched. This CDR3 spans 18 amino acids. Germline CDR1 reads MNHNS; CDR2 reads SASEGT. The CDR3 bases are TGTGCCAGCAGTGCCCAAACCAATCCGGGACAGATTAAACGGACGCAGTACTTC. This encodes CASSAQTNPGQIKRTQYF.

This chain joins TRBV6-4 and TRBJ1-5; D remains ambiguous. In germline, CDR1 is MRHNA, CDR2 SNTAGT. The CDR3 contains 15 residues. The V end lost 3 bases, the J end lost 3 bases, and 12 bases lay between the germline ends. The CDR3 nucleotides read TGTGCCAGCAGTGAGTGCAGAAGTGCCAATCAGCCCCAGCATTTT. As protein: CASSECRSANQPQHF.